These 28 T cell receptor beta chains were sequenced from one sample in a study of identical twins. In TCRdb, the 5' RACE reads were re-called with MiXCR into one record per CDR3 protein. The sample shows some 240,000 distinct CDR3 sequences, roughly a tenth of them seen only once. Sequencing used memory T cells sorted from blood. The source is a man aged 50 or older in good health.

The gene calls are TRBV19 and TRBJ1-2; D uncertain. This CDR3 has 14 amino acids. From germline, CDR1 is LNHDA and CDR2 SQIVND (reference sequence). Deletions cut 1 base from V and 3 bases from J, with 9 bases between. Here the CDR3 reads CASSIGGLDYGYTF. CDR3 DNA: TGTGCCAGTAGTATAGGCGGTCTTGACTATGGCTACACCTTC. Combining the CDR3 with reference TRBV19 and TRBJ1-2 gives the whole variable domain DGGITQSPKYLFRKEGQNVTLSCEQNLNHDAMYWYRQDPGQGLRLIYYSQIVNDFQKGDIAEGYSVSREKKESFPLTVTSAQKNPTAFYLCASSIGGLDYGYTFGSGTRLTVV.

V is TRBV14 and J is TRBJ2-1; D ambiguous. Germline V CDR1 and CDR2: SGHDN, FVKESK. V was trimmed by 1 base and J by 7 bases, leaving 17 bases between them. The length of the CDR3 is 16 residues. The CDR3: CASSQVGVTPANEQFF. The CDR3 DNA reads as TGTGCCAGCAGCCAAGTTGGCGTCACCCCGGCTAATGAGCAGTTCTTC.

The rearrangement links TRBV6-1 to TRBJ1-1; the D gene is possibly TRBD1 (5 bases). CDR1 MNHNS and CDR2 SASEGT come from the germline V gene. The CDR3 sequence is 16 residues long. V was clipped by 6 bases and J by 1 base, with 18 bases between them. Written as DNA, the CDR3 is TGTGCCAGCAGGTCCGGGGCAACAAGGGGGAACACTGAAGCTTTCTTT. Translated, it gives CASRSGATRGNTEAFF.

As DNA, the CDR3 is TGTGCCAGCACCCCCGGCGCAGCACAGATTAATGAAAAACTGTTTTTT. It encodes CASTPGAAQINEKLFF. The V and J genes are TRBV12-3 or TRBV12-4 and TRBJ1-4, with D unresolved. V dropped 7 bases and J dropped 4 bases, with 19 bases sitting between them. CDR3 length: 16 amino acids.

CDR3: CSARDNTDFNYGYTF. CDR3 DNA sequence: TGCAGTGCTAGAGATAATACAGATTTTAACTATGGCTACACCTTC. The rearrangement joins TRBV20-1 to TRBJ1-2; D is undetermined. V lost 0 bases, J lost 1 base, and 12 bases lay in between. CDR1 and CDR2 (germline): DFQATT, SNEGSKA (reference sequence). This CDR3 contains 15 residues.

This chain uses TRBV7-3 with TRBJ2-1; TRBD1 agrees at 11 bases. Germline V gene data show CDR1 as SGHTA and CDR2 as FQGTGA. V shed 5 bases and J 8 bases; nucleotides not matched to a gene: 8. CDR3 size: 15 residues. The DNA for the CDR3 is TGTGCCAGCAGCCCGGGACAGGGGGTAGTTGATGAGCAGTTCTTC. Translated, it gives CASSPGQGVVDEQFF. Full variable domain (missing parts from reference TRBV7-3 and TRBJ2-1): GAGVSQTPSNKVTEKGKYVELRCDPISGHTALYWYRQSLGQGPEFLIYFQGTGAADDSGLPNDRFFAVRPEGSVSTLKIQRTERGDSAVYLCASSPGQGVVDEQFFGPGTRLTVL.

This clonotype was seen only a few times. The chain recombines TRBV20-1 with TRBJ1-5, with D hard to call. Germline CDR1 DFQATT, CDR2 SNEGSKA (reference sequence). CDR3 length: 12 residues. V was shortened by 3 bases and J by 9 bases, with 12 bases between the two germline ends. CDR3 nucleotides: TGCAGTGCTAGTAGAGGAATTCCGCCCCAGCATTTT. Its translation: CSASRGIPPQHF.

This clonotype was recorded a few times. This sequence joins TRBV6-5 and TRBJ2-4; 10 nucleotides agree with TRBD1. Trimming cost V 2 bases and J 1 base; bases outside gene matches: 11. Germline assignment: CDR1 MNHEY and CDR2 SVGAGI. The CDR3 is 19 residues long. This CDR3 reads CASSYTGTGVALAKNIQYF. The CDR3 region has the DNA TGTGCCAGCAGTTACACCGGGACAGGGGTAGCATTGGCCAAAAACATTCAGTACTTC.

Ten or more counts support this clonotype. The J gene is TRBJ2-3, the V gene TRBV11-2; no reliable D call. V lost 4 bases and J 4 bases, leaving 9 bases between the germline ends. In germline, CDR1 is SGHAT, CDR2 FQNNGV. CDR3 length equals 13 residues. CDR3 sequence: CASSSRSADTQYF. The CDR3 DNA sequence: TGTGCCAGCAGCTCCCGGTCAGCAGATACGCAGTATTTT.

The chain combines TRBV10-3 with TRBJ2-5, with 8 bases that match TRBD2. Germline values: CDR1 ENHRY, CDR2 SYGVKD. Losses at the gene ends were 6 bases for V and 1 base for J; bases not matched to a gene: 1. CDR3 length: 13 amino acids. The CDR3 region is CAISAGGQETQYF. The CDR3 region has the DNA TGTGCCATCAGCGCGGGGGGCCAAGAGACCCAGTACTTC.

The chain has TRBV6-2 or TRBV6-3 and TRBJ2-5, with 14 bases lining up with TRBD2. Germline CDR1 reads MNHEY; CDR2 reads SVGEGT. Unmatched junction bases numbered 13, after V lost 0 bases and J lost 1 base. This CDR3 comprises 21 residues. CDR3 region: CASSYSLQWGLAGASQETQYF. The CDR3 DNA reads TGTGCCAGCAGTTACTCGCTGCAATGGGGACTAGCGGGGGCTAGCCAAGAGACCCAGTACTTC.

This clonotype turned up a few times. This sequence joins TRBV20-1 and TRBJ2-3; 11 bases are a match to TRBD2. V shed 2 bases, J shed 5 bases, and the junction held 3 bases outside the gene matches. Germline loops: CDR1 DFQATT, CDR2 SNEGSKA (reference sequence). CDR3 length equals 14 residues. The CDR3 sequence is CSARYSGRVDTQYF. In nucleotides, the CDR3 is TGCAGTGCTAGATATAGCGGGAGGGTAGATACGCAGTATTTT.

The sample holds a few counts of this clonotype. This chain connects TRBV15 to TRBJ2-1; D gene uncertain. V gave up 5 bases and J gave up 10 bases, with 18 bases separating them. This CDR3 has 14 amino acids. Germline V gene sequence: CDR1 LNHNV, CDR2 YYDKDF (reference sequence). The CDR3 sequence: CATSPYPDTPEQFF. The CDR3 region has the DNA TGTGCCACCAGCCCCTACCCCGACACCCCAGAGCAGTTCTTC.

This clonotype has a count of ten or more. The chain uses TRBV20-1 and TRBJ2-1, with TRBD2 matching 13 bases. The CDR3 is 14 amino acids. Germline V gene sequence: CDR1 DFQATT, CDR2 SNEGSKA (reference sequence). With 5 bases clipped from V and 8 bases from J, the junction kept 6 bases outside the gene matches. The CDR3 protein is CSALLAGGVDEQFF. The CDR3 nucleotides read TGCAGTGCTCTACTAGCGGGAGGGGTTGATGAGCAGTTCTTC.

This clonotype was observed a few times. This sequence joins TRBV2 and TRBJ2-7; 9 positions match TRBD1. V shed 7 bases, J shed 1 base, and the junction held 5 bases outside the gene matches. There are 14 residues in the CDR3. CDR1 is SNHLY and CDR2 is FYNNEI in the germline V gene. The CDR3 here is CASKPDRGSYEQYF. As DNA, the CDR3 is TGTGCCAGCAAGCCAGACAGGGGGTCCTACGAGCAGTACTTC.

The chain uses TRBV24-1 and TRBJ2-5; a weak D match, TRBD2 (6 bases). The V end lost 4 bases, the J end lost 2 bases, and 22 bases lay between the germline ends. From germline, CDR1 is KGHDR and CDR2 SFDVKD. This CDR3 has 18 residues. For the CDR3, the DNA is TGTGCCACCAGTGACCCCTTTCCATCCGGGGGTTCTCAAGAGACCCAGTACTTC. This codes for CATSDPFPSGGSQETQYF.

This clonotype showed up many times. The rearrangement links TRBV6-5 to TRBJ1-3; no clear D gene. This CDR3 region has 15 residues. Deletions cut 0 bases from V and 0 bases from J, with 6 bases between. Germline values: CDR1 MNHEY, CDR2 SVGAGI. The CDR3 sequence is CASSYSLSSGNTIYF. In DNA, the CDR3 is TGTGCCAGCAGTTACTCGTTAAGCTCTGGAAACACCATATATTTT.

This clonotype was seen repeatedly, ten times or more. V and J are TRBV5-1 and TRBJ1-5; 8 bases fit TRBD1. V gave up 1 base and J gave up 4 bases; unmatched junction bases: 4. This CDR3 is built from 15 residues. CDR1 SGHRS and CDR2 YFSETQ come from the germline V gene. The CDR3 spells CASSLKTGGNQPQHF. For the CDR3, the DNA is TGCGCCAGCAGCTTGAAAACAGGGGGAAATCAGCCCCAGCATTTT.

This clonotype has a count of ten or more. The chain joins TRBV7-2 to TRBJ1-2; a possible D gene is TRBD1 (6 bases). Trimming took off 1 base at V and 5 bases at J, with 8 bases between the two ends. The length of the CDR3 is 13 residues. The germline V gene has CDR1 SGHTA and CDR2 FQGNSA. The CDR3 here is CASSLEGGYGYTF. As DNA, the CDR3 is TGTGCCAGCAGCTTAGAAGGGGGATATGGCTACACCTTC.

This clonotype came up a few times. The CDR3 DNA reads TGTGCCAGCAGCCCCGAGGTCTTCAGTACGCAGTATTTT. Translation gives CASSPEVFSTQYF. The chain uses TRBV14 and TRBJ2-3; D remains ambiguous. V was shortened by 4 bases and J by 8 bases, with 13 bases between the two germline ends. In germline, CDR1 is SGHDN, CDR2 FVKESK. The CDR3 is made up of 13 amino acids.

There are a few counts of this clonotype. The gene calls are TRBV6-6 and TRBJ2-2; D call uncertain. Germline V gives CDR1 MNHNY, CDR2 SVGAGI (reference sequence). The CDR3 has 13 residues. The V and J ends lost 2 bases and 5 bases respectively, with 6 bases between them. CDR3 in amino acids: CASSYGETGELFF. Here the CDR3 DNA reads TGTGCCAGCAGTTACGGGGAAACCGGGGAGCTGTTTTTT.

This clonotype has more than one count but fewer than ten. The chain is built from TRBV5-1 and TRBJ2-5; 7 bases agree with TRBD1. The CDR3 spans 14 residues. Unmatched junction bases numbered 6, after V lost 3 bases and J lost 4 bases. From germline, CDR1 is SGHRS and CDR2 YFSETQ. CDR3 coding DNA: TGCGCCAGCAGCTCACTTCGACAGGGAGAGACCCAGTACTTC. Translated, it gives CASSSLRQGETQYF.

The genes are TRBV3-1 and TRBJ2-2; TRBD2 is a possible D gene (6 bases). Looked up from germline, CDR1 is LGHDT and CDR2 is YNNKEL (reference sequence). V was cut by 8 bases and J by 2 bases, with 12 bases left in between. CDR3 length: 14 amino acids. CDR3 coding DNA: TGTGCCAGCTCCTACGGGGGAAACACCGGGGAGCTGTTTTTT. Amino acid sequence: CASSYGGNTGELFF.

This clonotype was picked up many times. The V call is TRBV28, the J call TRBJ2-1; 9 bases map to TRBD1. Unmatched junction bases numbered 5, after V lost 6 bases and J lost 5 bases. The CDR3 has 14 amino acids. Germline V gene lookup returns CDR1 MDHEN and CDR2 SYDVKM. The CDR3, as DNA: TGTGCCAGCAGATCGGGACAGGGTAACAATGAGCAGTTCTTC. This sequence encodes CASRSGQGNNEQFF.

This clonotype was counted a few times. The chain links TRBV6-1 to TRBJ2-7; a weak D match, TRBD2 (6 bases). The CDR3 sequence is 15 residues long. Germline values: CDR1 MNHNS, CDR2 SASEGT. With 5 bases removed from V and 2 bases from J, the gap between germline ends came to 16 bases. The CDR3 protein is CASSPRGTPAYEQYF. CDR3 nucleotides: TGTGCCAGCAGTCCACGCGGGACTCCCGCCTACGAGCAGTACTTC.

The sample holds a few counts of this clonotype. The V call is TRBV20-1, the J call TRBJ2-7, with 10 nucleotides matching TRBD1. This CDR3 has 17 amino acids. After removal of 2 bases from V and 10 bases from J, the junction contained 20 bases not matched to a gene. Germline CDR1 DFQATT, CDR2 SNEGSKA (reference sequence). CDR3 amino acids: CSARPDGRDRGTTYQYF. The CDR3 DNA is TGCAGTGCTAGACCAGATGGCCGGGACAGGGGTACGACGTACCAGTACTTC.

The chain links TRBV4-2 to TRBJ2-1; D remains ambiguous. Germline-derived CDR1 and CDR2 are LGHNA and YNFKEQ. The V gene lost 1 base and the J gene lost 5 bases, with 12 bases spanning the gap. The CDR3 runs 15 residues. The CDR3 reads CASSQAETSNNEQFF. In nucleotides, the CDR3 is TGTGCCAGCAGCCAAGCCGAGACATCCAACAATGAGCAGTTCTTC.

The table lists this clonotype with many counts. The chain combines TRBV4-1 with TRBJ1-2; TRBD1 agrees at 7 bases. The trim removed 4 bases at V and 4 bases at J, leaving 21 bases unmatched. CDR3 length: 19 amino acids. Germline V lookup: CDR1 MGHRA, CDR2 YSYEKL. CDR3 DNA: TGCGCCAGCAGCCGAGAGACAGGGTCGGGGAGCAGTATATTCTATGGCTACACCTTC. This gives the protein CASSRETGSGSSIFYGYTF.